This entry describes one TCR beta chain. No cognate antigen has been identified for it. No much larger clone is present one base from it, and per-base qualities are unavailable. These data come from a study of PD-1 blockade in mismatch repair-deficient tumors (dated by TCRdb to 2016 to 2017). Broadly, across the study: Between September 2013 and 2016, the trial enrolled about 93 consecutive patients with 12 mismatch repair-deficient cancer types, every one of whom had been previously treated and was progressing. Tumor-associated T cell clones in the peripheral blood of patients responding to PD-1 blockade were tracked using deep sequencing of TCR CDR3 regions.

The library was generated by the immunoSEQ multiplex PCR assay. In its TCRdb copy, this immuneACCESS table keeps in-frame sequences only and misses some clones. Where compared with another copy, unresolved V genes explain less than half of these, and the others have no known cause. This sample comprises roughly 130,000 clones, about nine tenths of them detected only once. Approximately 12% of the sample lies in the top ten. Overall study results and their limits: Tumor-resident clones, often undetectable in blood before treatment, expanded rapidly after pembrolizumab and then contracted, generally before radiologic responses.

Mismatch repair deficiency was established in every enrolled patient by polymerase chain reaction or immunohistochemistry. TCR sequencing was performed for a few patients who responded to pembrolizumab therapy. The phase II trial prospectively evaluated PD-1 blockade with pembrolizumab in advanced mismatch repair-deficient cancers, independent of tissue of origin. Peripheral blood T cell samples were gathered serially, both before PD-1 blockade started and at multiple time points afterward. The timing of each blood sample was reported as weeks after the first dose of pembrolizumab. The sequence derives from an adult with mismatch repair-deficient cancer. The material was peripheral blood, obtained approximately 70 weeks after starting pembrolizumab.

The sequence in DNA is TGCAGCGTTTCCGGGGGTGGGGAAAAACTGTTTTTT. Translation gives CSVSGGGEKLFF. The chain is made from TRBV29-1 and TRBJ1-4, with a weak D call of TRBD1 (5 bases match). CDR1 and CDR2 are drawn from the germline V gene: SQVTM, ANQGSEA. From cysteine to phenylalanine, the CDR3 is 12 amino acids long. Only CDR3 DNA is held: 36 bases, read in frame from base 1. The junction shows trimming of 5 bases on V and 8 bases on J, plus 12 bases between the germline ends.